A single sample is the source of the 6 T cell receptor beta chains below, sequenced in a study of cytomegalovirus exposure and HLA in healthy donors. Primers for the PCR totalled 60 Vbeta and 13 Jbeta. Assay: immunoSEQ multiplex PCR; the TCRdb copy retains only in-frame clones and omits some. This sample contains around 53,000 clones. Sequenced: PBMCs. The receptors shown here come from a young woman in good health and CMV-seropositive.

The V call is TRBV18, the J call TRBJ2-2, with 8 bases identical to TRBD1. This CDR3 spans 16 amino acids. Germline V lookup: CDR1 KGHSH, CDR2 LQKENI. V gave up 1 base and J gave up 4 bases; unmatched junction bases: 5. This chain's CDR3 is CASSPRGDRSTGELFF. The CDR3 DNA reads TGTGCCAGCTCACCACGAGGGGACAGGAGCACCGGGGAGCTGTTTTTT. Using reference TRBV18 and TRBJ2-2 for the parts outside the CDR3, the full variable domain is NAGVMQNPRHLVRRRGQEARLRCSPMKGHSHVYWYRQLPEEGLKFMVYLQKENIIDESGMPKERFSAEFPKEGPSILRIQQVVRGDSAAYFCASSPRGDRSTGELFFGEGSRLTVL.

The V and J genes are TRBV6-6 and TRBJ1-1; D is uncertain. This CDR3 region has 15 residues. From germline, CDR1 is MNHNY and CDR2 SVGAGI (reference sequence). V dropped 5 bases and J dropped 0 bases, with 13 bases sitting between them. The CDR3 is CASSPASRLNTEAFF. CDR3 sequence (DNA): TGTGCCAGCAGTCCCGCGAGTCGTTTGAACACTGAAGCTTTCTTT.

The chain is built from TRBV30 and TRBJ2-1; no definite D call. This CDR3 has 12 amino acids. CDR1 is GTSNPN, CDR2 SVGIG, per germline (reference sequence). The V and J ends lost 3 bases and 1 base respectively, with 4 bases between them. In nucleotides, the CDR3 is TGTGCCTGGAGCCCTTCCTACAATGAGCAGTTCTTC. This sequence encodes CAWSPSYNEQFF.

J is TRBJ2-2 and V is TRBV4-1, with 13 bases lining up with TRBD2. The junction had 2 bases not matched to a gene; V was cut back by 4 bases and J by 6 bases. The CDR3 totals 15 residues. CDR1 MGHRA and CDR2 YSYEKL come from the germline V gene. The CDR3 sequence: CASSRLAGGAGELFF. The DNA for the CDR3 is TGCGCCAGCAGCCGACTAGCGGGGGGTGCCGGGGAGCTGTTTTTT.

The chain recombines TRBV7-8 with TRBJ2-5; 7 nucleotides align to TRBD2. This CDR3 is built from 14 residues. V shed 3 bases, J shed 4 bases, and the junction held 5 bases outside the gene matches. From germline, CDR1 is SGHVS and CDR2 FQNEAQ. The CDR3, as DNA: TGTGCCAGCAGCTTGACTAGCAGAATAGAGACCCAGTACTTC. Protein product: CASSLTSRIETQYF.

CDR3 in DNA: TGTGCCAGCAGTGCGACGGGGGATAATGGCTACACCTTC. Encoded protein: CASSATGDNGYTF. The chain recombines TRBV6-5 with TRBJ1-2; a possible D gene is TRBD1 (5 bases). The V end lost 5 bases, the J end lost 6 bases, and 13 bases lay between the germline ends. The germline V gene encodes CDR1 MNHEY and CDR2 SVGAGI. This CDR3 has 13 amino acids.